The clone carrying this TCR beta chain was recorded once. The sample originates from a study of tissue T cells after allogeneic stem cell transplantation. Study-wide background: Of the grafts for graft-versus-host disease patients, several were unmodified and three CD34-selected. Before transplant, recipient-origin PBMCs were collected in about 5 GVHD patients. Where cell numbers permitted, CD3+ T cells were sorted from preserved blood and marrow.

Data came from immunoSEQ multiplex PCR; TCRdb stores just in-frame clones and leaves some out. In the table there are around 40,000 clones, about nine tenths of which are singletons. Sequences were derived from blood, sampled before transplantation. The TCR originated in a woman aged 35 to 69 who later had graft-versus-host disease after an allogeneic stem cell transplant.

The CDR3 DNA reads TGCAGCGTTGATGAGGGTGGCTACACCTTC. Residues: CSVDEGGYTF. The chain links TRBV29-1 to TRBJ1-2; the D is unclear. V was shortened by 3 bases and J by 7 bases, with 6 bases between the two germline ends. Germline CDR1 is SQVTM and CDR2 is ANQGSEA. This CDR3 contains 10 residues.